This T cell receptor beta chain was observed in a study of cytomegalovirus exposure and HLA in healthy donors. The overall study: Caucasian-associated ancestry cluster membership applied to about four fifths of around 400 genotyped donors.

The V end lost 2 bases, the J end lost 10 bases, and 15 bases lay between the germline ends. This CDR3 has 14 amino acids. Germline assignment: CDR1 MGHRA and CDR2 YSYEKL. Comments on this clone: Its antigen remains unidentified.

PCR used 60 Vbeta primers and 13 Jbeta primers. TCRdb's copy holds only in-frame clones and misses some; the assay was immunoSEQ multiplex PCR. The sample lists some 80,000 clones; more than 75% were seen once. Whole-study results and caveats: A later analysis found TCR association rates differed by HLA locus, highest for DRB1 and lowest for HLA-C. Among the CMV-associated chains, a few were confirmed in vitro as specific for CMV antigens.

Sequenced: PBMCs. The V call is TRBV4-1, the J call TRBJ2-1; D is unresolved. This clonotype was obtained from a man aged 40-49 years in good health and CMV-seronegative. The CDR3 nucleotides are TGCGCCAGCAGCCAACTTGACCGAGGCGGCGAGCAGTTCTTC. Translating it yields CASSQLDRGGEQFF.